The 9 T cell receptor beta chains given below trace back to one sample, sequenced in a study of Graves' ophthalmopathy and Graves' hyperthyroidism. Transcripts of RNA were the source for amplifying TCR beta CDR3 regions. The first round was an RT-PCR with HTBI primers, and the second round was a multiplex PCR. From the multiplex PCR reads, TCRdb called clonotypes with MiXCR, one entry per CDR3 protein. The sample includes a few hundred thousand distinct CDR3 sequences, under 45% of them seen just once. Sample: peripheral blood or thyroid tissue (not recorded which). The receptors were sampled from an adult man with Graves' hyperthyroidism.

This clonotype was counted between two and nine times. The chain couples TRBV12-3 or TRBV12-4 to TRBJ2-7, with TRBD2 matching 7 bases. The CDR3 length is 18 residues. The V gene end was trimmed by 5 bases and the J gene end by 0 bases; junction bases not matched to a gene: 16. The DNA of the CDR3 is TGTGCCAGCAGTGAATCTTGGGAAGGCGGGAGCAACTCCTACGAGCAGTACTTC. Translating gives CASSESWEGGSNSYEQYF.

Ten or more counts support this clonotype. The CDR3 protein is CSARAASTDTGELFF. The CDR3 region has the DNA TGCAGTGCTAGAGCTGCGTCGACGGACACCGGGGAGCTGTTTTTT. This chain links TRBV20-1 with TRBJ2-2; D call uncertain. The V and J ends lost 1 base and 3 bases respectively, with 12 bases between them. Germline CDR1 reads DFQATT; CDR2 reads SNEGSKA (reference sequence). The CDR3 spans 15 residues.

This chain connects TRBV29-1 to TRBJ2-3; TRBD2 is a possible D gene (6 bases). V was clipped by 0 bases and J by 2 bases, with 12 bases between them. The CDR3 runs 15 residues. Looked up from germline, CDR1 is SQVTM and CDR2 is ANQGSEA. The CDR3 DNA is TGCAGCGTTGAAGATCGTGGGGGGTTCACAGATACGCAGTATTTT. The encoded protein is CSVEDRGGFTDTQYF.

Many counts were recorded for this clonotype. The chain recombines TRBV11-2 with TRBJ2-7; the match to TRBD1 covers 9 bases. This CDR3 spans 14 amino acids. Germline CDR1 and CDR2: SGHAT and FQNNGV. J was trimmed by 5 bases and V by 7 bases; bases with no gene match: 9. CDR3 residues: CASTAQGASHEQYF. CDR3 bases: TGTGCCAGCACCGCACAGGGGGCTAGCCACGAGCAGTACTTC.

This clonotype was observed at least ten times. The chain has TRBV12-3 or TRBV12-4 and TRBJ1-2; 9 bases agree with TRBD1. J gave up 4 bases and V 7 bases, and 4 bases lay outside the gene matches. This CDR3 contains 13 residues. As DNA, the CDR3 is TGTGCCAGCAAACTGACAGGGGGCTATGGCTACACCTTC. Translating it yields CASKLTGGYGYTF.

The chain joins TRBV24-1 to TRBJ2-5; tentatively, D is TRBD1 or TRBD2 (5 bases each). The end of the DNA is better explained by TRBJ2-1, so the J call may be wrong. The CDR3 totals 16 residues. In germline, CDR1 is KGHDR, CDR2 SFDVKD. CDR3 amino acids: CATSDGLGTTYNEQFF. In DNA form, the CDR3 reads TGTGCCACCAGTGATGGACTCGGGACGACCTACAATGAGCAGTTCTTC.

This clonotype was recorded a few times. This chain links TRBV24-1 with TRBJ2-7; TRBD1 is a possible D gene (6 bases). CDR1 and CDR2 from the germline V gene are KGHDR and SFDVKD. This CDR3 contains 14 residues. Trimming took 1 base from V and 5 from J, leaving 11 bases between them. CDR3 in DNA: TGTGCCACCAGTGATTTAAGGGCAGGGGACGAGCAGTACTTC. Translating gives CATSDLRAGDEQYF.

Many counts were recorded for this clonotype. The chain employs TRBV29-1 and TRBJ1-1, with TRBD1 as a possible D gene (5 bases). Trimming took 6 bases from V and 1 from J, leaving 9 bases between them. This CDR3 has 12 residues. Looked up from germline, CDR1 is SQVTM and CDR2 is ANQGSEA. CDR3 loop: CSVGTGNTEAFF. The CDR3 coding sequence is TGCAGCGTGGGGACTGGGAACACTGAAGCTTTCTTT. Full variable domain (remainder filled in from reference TRBV29-1 and TRBJ1-1): SAVISQKPSRDICQRGTSLTIQCQVDSQVTMMFWYRQQPGQSLTLIATANQGSEATYESGFVIDKFPISRPNLTFSTLTVSNMSPEDSSIYLCSVGTGNTEAFFGQGTRLTVV.

Note on this clonotype: At one end the junction does not follow the germline gene, possibly because of a read error. J is TRBJ2-7 and V is TRBV10-3, with D perhaps TRBD1 or TRBD2 (5 bases each). The V gene's germline CDR1 is ENHRY and CDR2 SYGVKD. The CDR3 runs 15 residues. In DNA form, the CDR3 reads TGTGCCACCAGTGGTTTTGACTCCAGGGAGTACGAGCAGTACTTC. Translating it yields CATSGFDSREYEQYF.